One and the same sample provided the 18 T cell receptor beta chains below, sequenced in a study of beta chain features in type 1 diabetes. Expressed TCRB transcripts got sequenced, as all isolated RNA was reverse transcribed. Method: immunoSEQ multiplex PCR; TCRdb's copy keeps in-frame clones and lacks some. The table has 600,000 to 750,000 clones, around 12% seen once. Their antigens are not known. Whole-study findings and limits: Shortening that was moderate but significant affected the TCRB CDR3s of Type 1 diabetes patients in all four CD4+ subsets.

Specimen: naive CD4+ T cells from blood. The receptors come from a man younger than 45 with type 1 diabetes.

This clone was counted a few times. The chain has TRBV4-1 and TRBJ1-1, with D possibly being TRBD1 (5 bases). This CDR3 comprises 16 residues. V shed 0 bases and J shed 4 bases, with 15 bases lying between them. The germline gives CDR1 MGHRA, CDR2 YSYEKL. The CDR3 DNA sequence: TGCGCCAGCAGCCAAGATGGGGCATCCCAGGGCACTGAAGCTTTCTTT. Amino acid sequence: CASSQDGASQGTEAFF.

CDR3 nucleotide sequence: TGTGCCTGGAGTAGGGGCACTAGCGCGGAGACCCAGTACTTC. Residues: CAWSRGTSAETQYF. The chain uses TRBV30 and TRBJ2-5; TRBD2 aligns across 7 bases. The trim removed 2 bases at V and 5 bases at J, leaving 8 bases unmatched. The CDR3 has 14 amino acids. Germline CDR1 GTSNPN, CDR2 SVGIG (reference sequence).

This clone was picked up a small number of times. The chain is built from TRBV5-1 and TRBJ1-1, with D perhaps TRBD1 (6 bases). The V and J ends lost 3 bases and 1 base respectively, with 7 bases between them. From germline, CDR1 is SGHRS and CDR2 YFSETQ. CDR3 length: 13 residues. CDR3 nucleotides: TGCGCCAGCAGCTCGGGACAGAACACTGAAGCTTTCTTT. Amino acids: CASSSGQNTEAFF.

This chain links TRBV15 with TRBJ2-7; D ambiguous. The germline V gene has CDR1 LNHNV and CDR2 YYDKDF (reference sequence). The CDR3 has 13 amino acids. Deletions cut 0 bases from V and 6 bases from J, with 9 bases between. The DNA for the CDR3 is TGTGCCACCAGCAGAGAGTCAGGTAGCGAGCAGTACTTC. Protein sequence: CATSRESGSEQYF.

The rearrangement links TRBV5-6 to TRBJ1-6; no clear D gene. V lost 6 bases to trimming and J lost 3 bases, with 7 bases between them. Germline CDR1 reads SGHDT; CDR2 reads YYEEEE. The CDR3 contains 13 residues. The CDR3 DNA sequence: TGTGCCAGCAACGGTGTCTATAATTCACCCCTCCACTTT. It specifies CASNGVYNSPLHF. Based on the CDR3 plus reference TRBV5-6 and TRBJ1-6, the full variable domain is DAGVTQSPTHLIKTRGQQVTLRCSPKSGHDTVSWYQQALGQGPQFIFQYYEEEERQRGNFPDRFSGHQFPNYSSELNVNALLLGDSALYLCASNGVYNSPLHFGNGTRLTVT.

This clone was recorded a few times. Other nucleotide sequences in the sample specify the same CDR3. The genes are TRBV7-2 and TRBJ1-4; D is possibly TRBD1 (6 bases). CDR3 size: 14 residues. Deletions cut 1 base from V and 8 bases from J, with 11 bases between. CDR1 and CDR2 from the germline V gene are SGHTA and FQGNSA. As DNA, the CDR3 is TGTGCCAGCAGCTTAGGGCAGGGGAGGGAAAAACTGTTTTTT. It translates to CASSLGQGREKLFF.

V gene TRBV7-2 combines with J gene TRBJ2-7; 8 nucleotides match TRBD1. V lost 6 bases to trimming and J lost 3 bases; unmatched junction nucleotides: 10. This CDR3 comprises 15 residues. Germline CDR1 and CDR2: SGHTA and FQGNSA. The CDR3 bases are TGTGCCAGCAGGCCAGGGGGGACAGGTATCTACGAGCAGTACTTC. Residues: CASRPGGTGIYEQYF.

This chain uses TRBV7-2 with TRBJ2-7; D is tentatively TRBD1 or TRBD2 (6 bases each). Germline CDR1 is SGHTA and CDR2 is FQGNSA. The V end was cut by 1 base, the J end by 2 bases, with 9 bases between. The CDR3 contains 14 residues. CDR3 nucleotide sequence: TGTGCCAGCAGCTTAGTAAGGGGGGCCTACGAGCAGTACTTC. Translated: CASSLVRGAYEQYF.

The CDR3 here is CASSLVNRLYEQYF. The CDR3 nucleotides read TGCGCCAGCAGCTTGGTTAACAGACTATACGAGCAGTACTTC. V gene TRBV5-1 combines with J gene TRBJ2-7, with D possibly TRBD2 on 5 matching bases. The CDR3 runs 14 residues. Germline loops: CDR1 SGHRS, CDR2 YFSETQ. V was pared by 0 bases and J by 4 bases, with 11 bases between.

In the case of this clone: In this CDR3 the conserved last residue, phenylalanine or tryptophan, is missing, so a read error is likely. The gene calls are TRBV30 and TRBJ1-2; D gene unclear. The CDR3 sequence is 12 residues long. Germline CDR1 is GTSNPN and CDR2 is SVGIG (reference sequence). Trimming removed 1 base from V and 4 bases from J, with 7 bases in between. Written as DNA, the CDR3 is TGTGCCTGGAGTGAGGGCCGCTATGGCTACACCCTC. It encodes CAWSEGRYGYTL.

V gene TRBV2 combines with J gene TRBJ2-2; D unclear. Germline lookup yields CDR1 SNHLY and CDR2 FYNNEI. The CDR3 has 11 residues. Trimming left V 1 base short and J 8 bases short, with 2 bases between. CDR3 protein: CASSEEGELFF. The CDR3 DNA sequence: TGTGCCAGCAGTGAAGAAGGGGAGCTGTTTTTT.

V usage is TRBV5-6 and J usage is TRBJ1-5; tentative D call: TRBD1 (6 bases). The CDR3 has 13 amino acids. Between the trimmed V and J ends, which lost 3 bases and 5 bases, there was a span of 9 bases. In germline, CDR1 is SGHDT, CDR2 YYEEEE. The CDR3: CASSSQGDQPQHF. The CDR3 bases are TGTGCCAGCAGCTCACAGGGTGATCAGCCCCAGCATTTT.

This clone has just a few counts. V and J are TRBV25-1 and TRBJ1-5; 9 bases fit TRBD1. The CDR3 sequence is 15 residues long. Trimming removed 5 bases from V and 3 bases from J; junction bases left unmatched: 5. CDR1 is MGHDK, CDR2 SYGVNS, per germline. Here the CDR3 DNA reads TGTGCCAGCAGTAAAGGGACAGGGCCCAATCAGCCCCAGCATTTT. Its protein is CASSKGTGPNQPQHF. Together with reference TRBV25-1 and TRBJ1-5, the CDR3 gives the full variable domain: EADIYQTPRYLVIGTGKKITLECSQTMGHDKMYWYQQDPGMELHLIHYSYGVNSTEKGDLSSESTVSRIRTEHFPLTLESARPSHTSQYLCASSKGTGPNQPQHFGDGTRLSIL.

The chain links TRBV14 to TRBJ2-3; no definite D call. Germline lookup yields CDR1 SGHDN and CDR2 FVKESK. V was clipped by 1 base and J by 4 bases, with 15 bases between them. The CDR3 has 16 residues. The CDR3 here is CASSQVWVISPDTQYF. Here the CDR3 DNA reads TGTGCCAGCAGCCAAGTCTGGGTAATTTCCCCAGATACGCAGTATTTT.

The rearrangement links TRBV5-5 to TRBJ1-2, with D hard to call. The CDR3 is 16 residues long. Trimming pared 3 bases from V and 7 bases from J, leaving 22 bases between. Germline CDR1 and CDR2: SGHKS and YYEKEE (reference sequence). The CDR3 spells CASSYDNIPVLSGYTF. The DNA for the CDR3 is TGTGCCAGCAGCTACGACAACATACCGGTCCTATCTGGCTACACCTTC.

The sample holds a few counts of this clone. The sample contains more than one DNA sequence encoding this CDR3. The CDR3 DNA reads as TGTGCCAGCAGCTTTAGCGGGGGTACGTACAATGAGCAGTTCTTC. This sequence encodes CASSFSGGTYNEQFF. This sequence joins TRBV7-2 and TRBJ2-1; TRBD2 matches 9 bases. Germline V gene sequence: CDR1 SGHTA, CDR2 FQGNSA. This CDR3 contains 15 residues. J lost 4 bases, V lost 3 bases, and 4 bases had no gene match.

Only a few counts were recorded for this clone. The CDR3 loop reads CASSGWGDQPQHF. CDR3 coding DNA: TGTGCCAGCAGTGGCTGGGGGGATCAGCCCCAGCATTTT. The rearrangement links TRBV6-1 to TRBJ1-5, with D tentatively TRBD1 (5 bases). With 4 bases removed from V and 5 bases from J, the gap between germline ends came to 9 bases. This CDR3 has 13 amino acids. Germline V CDR1 and CDR2: MNHNS, SASEGT.

The chain uses TRBV25-1 and TRBJ2-7; D possibly corresponds to TRBD2 (5 bases). V dropped 5 bases and J dropped 5 bases, with 16 bases sitting between them. This CDR3 region has 14 residues. CDR1 is MGHDK, CDR2 SYGVNS, per germline. The CDR3 loop is CASSKDLGFDEQYF. As DNA, the CDR3 is TGTGCCAGCAGTAAGGACTTGGGCTTTGACGAGCAGTACTTC.